In this sample, the clone carrying this T cell receptor beta chain turned up a few times. Antigen unknown. V trimming: 4 bases; J trimming: 5 bases; junction bases outside the gene matches: 4. Germline lookup yields CDR1 SGHNT and CDR2 YENEEA. CDR3 length: 15 amino acids. The data belong to a study of T cell repertoires in cytomegalovirus infection. The overall study: Public TCR beta signatures indicated both CMV infection and matching HLA type.

TCRdb reprocessed the reads via MiXCR and lists one record per CDR3 protein. The data hold some 99,000 distinct CDR3 sequences, with about 30% observed a single time. Regarding the study as a whole: Cumulative public TCR beta family frequency identified CMV carriers with the relevant HLA.

Sequenced material: CD8+ T cells from cultured PBMCs, taken from culture after CMV antigen stimulation. This clonotype was sampled from a human donor in good health (CMV status not recorded). Some clones in this sample may be carry-over from other donors' samples. V gene TRBV11-3 combines with J gene TRBJ2-1; TRBD2 aligns across 11 bases. CDR3 region: CASSSRLAGNNEQFF. CDR3 DNA sequence: TGTGCCAGCAGCTCCCGACTAGCGGGAAACAATGAGCAGTTCTTC. The full variable domain, completed using reference TRBV11-3 and TRBJ2-1, is EAGVVQSPRYKIIEKKQPVAFWCNPISGHNTLYWYLQNLGQGPELLIRYENEEAVDDSQLPKDRFSAERLKGVDSTLKIQPAELGDSAVYLCASSSRLAGNNEQFFGPGTRLTVL.